This T cell receptor (beta chain) was sequenced during a study of blood T cell repertoires in COVID-19. On the study more broadly: COVID-19 samples from acute and convalescent phases originated in the United States, Italy and Spain. The analysed material was cDNA or gDNA that came from T cells, B-cell-depleted T cells, or PBMCs.

The length of the CDR3 is 17 residues. V was pared by 2 bases and J by 4 bases, with 21 bases between. Germline CDR1 SGHTS, CDR2 YDEGEE. Per the authors' pipeline: Counts of nucleated cells, estimated from reference gene primer amplification, were obtained. Produced via immunoSEQ multiplex PCR; TCRdb's table is partial and in-frame only. V and J calls and clone size are copied from that table; D and trimming were computed from the DNA. The table includes 150,000 to 180,000 clones, approximately 83% detected once. Sequences were obtained from peripheral blood. The clonotype comes from a woman aged 55-69 years with acute or convalescent COVID-19. The chain joins TRBV5-8 to TRBJ1-2; a possible D gene is TRBD1 (6 bases). The CDR3 reads CASSLLSVGASGYGYTF. The CDR3, as DNA: TGTGCCAGCAGCTTATTATCCGTGGGGGCGAGCGGCTATGGCTACACCTTC.